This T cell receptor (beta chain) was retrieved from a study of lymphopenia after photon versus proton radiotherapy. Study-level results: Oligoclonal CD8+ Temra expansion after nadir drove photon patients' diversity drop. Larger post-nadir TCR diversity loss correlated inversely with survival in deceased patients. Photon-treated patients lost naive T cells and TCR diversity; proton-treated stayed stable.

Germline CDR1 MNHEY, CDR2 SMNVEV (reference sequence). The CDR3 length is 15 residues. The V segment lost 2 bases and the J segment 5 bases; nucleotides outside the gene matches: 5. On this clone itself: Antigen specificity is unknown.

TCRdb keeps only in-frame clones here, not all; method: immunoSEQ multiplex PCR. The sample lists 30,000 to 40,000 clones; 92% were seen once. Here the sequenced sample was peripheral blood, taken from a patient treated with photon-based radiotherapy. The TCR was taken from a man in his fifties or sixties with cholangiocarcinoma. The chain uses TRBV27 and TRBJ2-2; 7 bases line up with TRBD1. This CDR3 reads CASSLRRGHTGELFF. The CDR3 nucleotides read TGTGCCAGCAGTTTACGAAGGGGGCATACCGGGGAGCTGTTTTTT.